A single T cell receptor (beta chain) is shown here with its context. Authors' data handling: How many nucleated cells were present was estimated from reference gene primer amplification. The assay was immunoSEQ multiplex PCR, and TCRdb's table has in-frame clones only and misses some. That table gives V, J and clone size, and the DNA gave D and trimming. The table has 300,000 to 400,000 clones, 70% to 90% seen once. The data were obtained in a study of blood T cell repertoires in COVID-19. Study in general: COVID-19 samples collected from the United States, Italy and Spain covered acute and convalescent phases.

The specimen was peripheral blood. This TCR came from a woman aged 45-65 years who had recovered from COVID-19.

For the CDR3, the DNA is TGCGCCAGCAGCTTGGCTAGACTAGCGGGGGCCCCGCCCAATGAGCAGTTCTTC. This sequence encodes CASSLARLAGAPPNEQFF. V is TRBV5-1 and J is TRBJ2-1; 12 bases agree with TRBD2. Looked up from germline, CDR1 is SGHRS and CDR2 is YFSETQ. V lost 0 bases, J lost 6 bases, and 10 bases stayed unmatched. The CDR3 length is 18 residues.